A selection of T cell receptor beta chains follows, all from one sample in a study of Graves' ophthalmopathy and Graves' hyperthyroidism. MiXCR, applied by TCRdb to the multiplex PCR reads, yields one record per CDR3 protein. The table records some 750,000 distinct CDR3 sequences, 40% of them present only once. The sequencing sample was made of peripheral blood. The receptors derive from an adult man with Graves' ophthalmopathy. The conserved cysteine and the conserved F or W are not part of the CDR3 here. The order of the fields is V gene, clone size, CDR3 protein. Expanded clones are given a class, and other clones once, few, many or no size at all.

>TRBV7-2|many
ASSLEREETQY
>TRBV9|-
ASSSPRGDQETQY
>TRBV9|-
ASSLGVIEKLF
>TRBV9|few
ASSVGSGGSYEQY
>TRBV2|-
ASSETGWVQH
>TRBV5-1|-
ASSLAQGTYEQY
>TRBV10-3|many
ATSKNHPGGGQETQY
>TRBV24-1|-
ASSYSGGPNSNQPQH
>TRBV25-1|-
ASSQAGTVTGELF
>TRBV10-3|-
ASSYLGDNSPLH
>TRBV6-2/TRBV6-3|few
ASSDGEAF
>TRBV24-1|few
ATKETGDQPQH
>TRBV9|-
ASSDRGRSYEQY
>TRBV27|-
ASSIRGARETQY
>TRBV19|-
ASKSGDSDYNSPLH
>TRBV7-3|-
ASSFGLAGILRMNTGAF
>TRBV25-1|-
ASIGGGNTGELF
>TRBV29-1|-
SAAIDRPTGELF
>TRBV5-5|few
ASSPESGPFYGYT
>TRBV24-1|-
ASSLPGTGRGGNT
>TRBV20-1|-
SASGGARETQY
>TRBV12-3/TRBV12-4|few
ASSYGQSNTEAF
>TRBV19|many
ASSISRSNYGYT
>TRBV29-1|-
SVEDYMNTEAF
>TRBV19|few
ASSAQGRYYGYT
>TRBV29-1|-
SVEVEGRGYT
>TRBV7-9|few
ASSLPGANVAGELF
>TRBV7-9|-
ASSQDDSSYEQY